The 7 T cell receptor beta chains in this list originate from one sample, sequenced in a study of beta chain features in type 1 diabetes. Expressed TCRB transcripts were sequenced after all isolated RNA was converted to cDNA. This table comes from immunoSEQ multiplex PCR, and its TCRdb copy is limited to in-frame clones, with some not included. The table includes fewer than 350,000 clones, approximately 8.1% detected once. Sequenced material: central memory CD4+ T cells from blood. These receptor sequences come from a woman aged 18-29 years in good health.

This clone was observed a handful of times. The chain has TRBV2 and TRBJ2-6, with D perhaps assigned TRBD1 or TRBD2 (5 bases each). Germline CDR1 reads SNHLY; CDR2 reads FYNNEI. Trimming left V 2 bases short and J 2 bases short, with 10 bases between. The CDR3 runs 16 residues. The CDR3 sequence is CASSETRGAGANVLTF. The CDR3 bases are TGTGCCAGCAGTGAAACGAGGGGTGCTGGGGCCAACGTCCTGACTTTC.

At least ten counts were recorded for this clone. The rearrangement uses TRBV6-6 and TRBJ2-7; TRBD2 might be the D (5 bases). This CDR3 spans 15 amino acids. Germline CDR1 is MNHNY and CDR2 is SVGAGI (reference sequence). Trimming took off 2 bases at V and 4 bases at J, with 15 bases between the two ends. The CDR3: CASSYGPNRGYEQYF. The CDR3 region has the DNA TGTGCCAGCAGTTACGGGCCTAACCGAGGGTACGAGCAGTACTTC.

The chain links TRBV15 to TRBJ1-2; 7 bases fit TRBD1. V dropped 1 base and J dropped 4; count of bases not matched to a gene: 6. CDR1 and CDR2 from the germline V gene are LNHNV and YYDKDF (reference sequence). The CDR3 sequence is 15 residues long. CDR3 region: CATSRAGTASYGYTF. The CDR3 DNA is TGTGCCACCAGCAGAGCTGGGACAGCCAGCTATGGCTACACCTTC.

This clone was seen only a few times. The V gene is TRBV7-2, the J gene TRBJ1-1, with D possibly TRBD1 on 5 matching bases. The germline V gene has CDR1 SGHTA and CDR2 FQGNSA. This CDR3 region has 13 residues. V was cut by 4 bases and J by 8 bases, with 14 bases left in between. The chain's CDR3 is CASSYNLRQEAFF. DNA of the CDR3: TGTGCCAGCAGCTATAATTTGAGACAGGAAGCTTTCTTT.

V gene TRBV9 combines with J gene TRBJ1-1, with D perhaps matching TRBD1 (5 bases). Trimming pared 9 bases from V and 3 bases from J, leaving 12 bases between. The CDR3 runs 12 residues. Germline V gene sequence: CDR1 SGDLS, CDR2 YYNGEE. The CDR3 nucleotides read TGTGCCACCTCGGGGGTGGACACTGAAGCTTTCTTT. This codes for CATSGVDTEAFF.

This clone has more than one count but fewer than ten. This chain links TRBV7-3 with TRBJ1-1; 9 bases line up with TRBD1. Trimming took 2 bases from V and 6 from J; bases not matched to a gene: 10. This CDR3 comprises 16 residues. CDR1 is SGHTA and CDR2 is FQGTGA in the germline V gene. The CDR3 DNA is TGTGCCAGCAGCTTAGGGGACAGGGTGGGAGGCTCTGAAGCTTTCTTT. Its protein product is CASSLGDRVGGSEAFF.

This clone was seen many times. The V gene is TRBV30, the J gene TRBJ2-5, with D tentatively TRBD2 (5 bases). V lost 8 bases to trimming and J lost 2 bases, with 15 bases between them. The CDR3 length is 13 residues. Germline V gene data show CDR1 as GTSNPN and CDR2 as SVGIG (reference sequence). The CDR3 is CAGEAGFQETQYF. The CDR3 DNA follows: TGTGCCGGAGAGGCGGGTTTTCAAGAGACCCAGTACTTC.